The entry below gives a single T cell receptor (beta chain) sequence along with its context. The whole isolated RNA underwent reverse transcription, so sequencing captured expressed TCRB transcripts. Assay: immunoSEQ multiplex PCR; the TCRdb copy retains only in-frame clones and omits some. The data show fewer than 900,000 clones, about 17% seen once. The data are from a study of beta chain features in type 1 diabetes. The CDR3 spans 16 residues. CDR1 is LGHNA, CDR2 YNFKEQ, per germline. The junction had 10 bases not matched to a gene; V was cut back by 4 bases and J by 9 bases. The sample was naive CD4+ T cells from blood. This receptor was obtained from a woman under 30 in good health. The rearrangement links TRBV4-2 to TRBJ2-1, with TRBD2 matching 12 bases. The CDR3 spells CASSPPGTSGYGEQFF. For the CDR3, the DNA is TGTGCCAGCAGCCCGCCCGGGACTAGCGGGTATGGTGAGCAGTTCTTC.